The T cell receptor (beta chain) described here comes from a study of Graves' ophthalmopathy and Graves' hyperthyroidism. RNA served as the template for amplifying TCR beta CDR3 regions. HTBI primers served in a first-round RT-PCR, which a second-round multiplex PCR followed. TCRdb fed the multiplex PCR reads into MiXCR, producing one record per CDR3 protein. Altogether about 210,000 distinct CDR3 sequences are present, approximately 29% being singletons, with the ten largest covering 9.1%. This clonotype was seen ten or more times. Its antigen is as yet unknown. Trimming stripped 1 base from V and 5 bases from J, with 11 bases between. This CDR3 has 14 residues. Germline V gene data show CDR1 as ENHRY and CDR2 as SYGVKD. Overall study findings and caveats: Clonotypes were expanded in thyroid at above 0.001 frequency, and most also appeared in blood.

This rearrangement joins TRBV10-3 to TRBJ2-5, with D perhaps TRBD1 (5 bases). The sample was peripheral blood. This TCR derives from a man aged 45-65 years with Graves' ophthalmopathy. In DNA form, the CDR3 reads TGTGCCATCAGTGAGTTAGGGGTGGCGGAGACCCAGTACTTC. Translated: CAISELGVAETQYF.